The entry below gives a single T cell receptor beta chain sequence along with its context. Its target is unknown. This sample is part of a study of blood T cells in healthy people across ages. Trimming took off 6 bases at V and 7 bases at J, with 27 bases between the two ends. The CDR3 totals 17 residues. Alongside a J-beta primer mix, a sample-barcoded 5' primer served in a second PCR lasting about 6 to 11 cycles. TCRdb called the 5' RACE reads again in MiXCR, with one record for every CDR3 protein. The sample shows around 2 million distinct CDR3 sequences, 30% to 40% of them seen only once. Findings and caveats of the study: With age, beta diversity per million T cells declined roughly linearly, significantly by 40. CMV status of donors was not determined, possibly confounding expanded clonotype changes.

The clonotype comes from a human donor in good health. The gene calls are TRBV12-3 or TRBV12-4 and TRBJ1-2; possible D gene TRBD1, 5 bases. The sample comprised blood. In DNA, the CDR3 is TGTGCCAGCAGCACCTTGGCACCCTGGGACTATGTGGGTGGCTACACCTTC. Protein: CASSTLAPWDYVGGYTF.